The 12 T cell receptor beta chains given below trace back to one sample, sequenced in a study of blood T cell repertoires in COVID-19. Some clones are missing from TCRdb's copy, which holds only in-frame ones; the method was immunoSEQ multiplex PCR. This repertoire shows 310,000 or so clones, about 90% found once; its top ten account for 5.5% to 6%. Sequencing input: PBMCs or T cells enriched from blood (not recorded which). The receptors originated from a woman aged 30 to 39 who had recovered from COVID-19.

V usage is TRBV12-5 and J usage is TRBJ2-7, with D uncertain. The CDR3 has 13 amino acids. The ends were cut back, 5 bases at V and 2 bases at J, with 10 bases in the middle. In germline, CDR1 is LGHNT, CDR2 FRNRAP. CDR3 DNA sequence: TGTGCTAGTGGTGAGTCAGGTGCCTACGAGCAGTACTTC. Its protein product is CASGESGAYEQYF. The full variable domain, with the rest looked up from reference TRBV12-5 and TRBJ2-7, is DARVTQTPRHKVTEMGQEVTMRCQPILGHNTVFWYRQTMMQGLELLAYFRNRAPLDDSGMPKDRFSAEMPDATLATLKIQPSEPRDSAVYFCASGESGAYEQYFGPGTRLTVT.

The rearrangement links TRBV28 to TRBJ1-5, with no clear D. CDR1 and CDR2 (germline): MDHEN, SYDVKM. The CDR3 totals 12 residues. Trimming took 2 bases from V and 6 from J, leaving 5 bases between them. This CDR3 reads CASSLPSQPQHF. CDR3 nucleotide sequence: TGTGCCAGCAGTTTACCGAGTCAGCCCCAGCATTTT. Drawing the rest from reference TRBV28 and TRBJ1-5, the complete variable domain is DVKVTQSSRYLVKRTGEKVFLECVQDMDHENMFWYRQDPGLGLRLIYFSYDVKMKEKGDIPEGYSVSREKKERFSLILESASTNQTSMYLCASSLPSQPQHFGDGTRLSIL.

This clone turned up a few times. V and J are TRBV29-1 and TRBJ2-1; the D gene is possibly TRBD2 (6 bases). The CDR3 extends over 12 amino acids. V lost 7 bases, J lost 6 bases, and 13 bases lay in between. Germline CDR1 and CDR2: SQVTM and ANQGSEA. The chain's CDR3 is CSAASGPNEQFF. For the CDR3, the DNA is TGCAGCGCTGCCAGCGGGCCCAATGAGCAGTTCTTC.

This chain uses TRBV19 with TRBJ2-4; D might be TRBD2 (7 bases). V lost 9 bases and J 2 bases, leaving 17 bases between the germline ends. Germline V gene sequence: CDR1 LNHDA, CDR2 SQIVND (reference sequence). The length of the CDR3 is 15 residues. CDR3 residues: CASGEGGSSKNIQYF. The CDR3 coding sequence is TGTGCCAGCGGGGAGGGGGGATCATCCAAAAACATTCAGTACTTC.

This clone was seen a single time. This rearrangement joins TRBV7-3 to TRBJ2-5; TRBD2 agrees at 10 bases. Unmatched junction bases numbered 4, after V lost 2 bases and J lost 1 base. CDR3 length: 16 amino acids. Germline V CDR1 and CDR2: SGHTA, FQGTGA. In DNA form, the CDR3 reads TGTGCCAGCAGCTTAGGGCTAGCGGGGGCCCAAGAGACCCAGTACTTC. Amino acid sequence: CASSLGLAGAQETQYF.

This clone was found a few times. This chain uses TRBV7-9 with TRBJ1-4; D unresolved. The length of the CDR3 is 14 residues. CDR1 SEHNR and CDR2 FQNEAQ come from the germline V gene (reference sequence). V gave up 0 bases and J gave up 7 bases, with 9 bases separating them. The CDR3 sequence: CASSLAAGGEKLFF. The CDR3, as DNA: TGTGCCAGCAGCTTAGCTGCAGGAGGTGAAAAACTGTTTTTT.

The chain couples TRBV9 to TRBJ1-2; tentative D call: TRBD1 (5 bases). In germline, CDR1 is SGDLS, CDR2 YYNGEE. CDR3 size: 15 residues. V lost 3 bases to trimming and J lost 1 base, with 13 bases between them. The CDR3 loop reads CASSERAQGNYGYTF. Here the CDR3 DNA reads TGTGCCAGCAGCGAAAGGGCTCAGGGTAACTATGGCTACACCTTC.

The rearrangement links TRBV18 to TRBJ1-5; 11 bases map to TRBD1. Germline CDR1 reads KGHSH; CDR2 reads LQKENI. V lost 0 bases, J lost 7 bases, and 5 bases stayed unmatched. CDR3 length: 16 residues. CDR3 protein: CASSPPRGQGVQPQHF. The CDR3, as DNA: TGTGCCAGCTCACCACCGAGGGGACAGGGGGTCCAGCCCCAGCATTTT.

The gene calls are TRBV4-1 and TRBJ1-4; the match to TRBD1 covers 8 bases. The CDR3 consists of 15 residues. V dropped 6 bases and J dropped 1; count of bases not matched to a gene: 4. The germline V gene has CDR1 MGHRA and CDR2 YSYEKL. The CDR3 region is CASSGQGRTNEKLFF. The CDR3 DNA reads as TGCGCCAGCAGTGGACAGGGACGAACTAATGAAAAACTGTTTTTT.

The chain has TRBV29-1 and TRBJ1-1, with 7 bases matching TRBD1. The germline V gene has CDR1 SQVTM and CDR2 ANQGSEA. After removal of 6 bases from V and 5 bases from J, the junction contained 6 bases not matched to a gene. The CDR3 contains 12 residues. CDR3 protein: CSVRTGATEAFF. CDR3 coding DNA: TGCAGCGTCCGAACAGGGGCTACTGAAGCTTTCTTT.

This chain links TRBV18 with TRBJ2-6, with 7 bases identical to TRBD1. CDR1 and CDR2 from the germline V gene are KGHSH and LQKENI. The CDR3 extends over 16 amino acids. V gave up 3 bases and J gave up 4 bases; unmatched junction bases: 6. The CDR3 sequence is CASSPPDRIGANVLTF. The CDR3 nucleotides are TGTGCCAGCTCACCTCCGGACAGGATCGGGGCCAACGTCCTGACTTTC.

The chain is built from TRBV5-1 and TRBJ2-3; 11 positions match TRBD2. This CDR3 spans 15 amino acids. Germline CDR1 and CDR2: SGHRS and YFSETQ. Trimming removed 4 bases from V and 2 bases from J; junction bases left unmatched: 3. The CDR3 DNA is TGCGCCAGCAGCGCGGGACTAGCGGACACAGATACGCAGTATTTT. It specifies CASSAGLADTDTQYF.